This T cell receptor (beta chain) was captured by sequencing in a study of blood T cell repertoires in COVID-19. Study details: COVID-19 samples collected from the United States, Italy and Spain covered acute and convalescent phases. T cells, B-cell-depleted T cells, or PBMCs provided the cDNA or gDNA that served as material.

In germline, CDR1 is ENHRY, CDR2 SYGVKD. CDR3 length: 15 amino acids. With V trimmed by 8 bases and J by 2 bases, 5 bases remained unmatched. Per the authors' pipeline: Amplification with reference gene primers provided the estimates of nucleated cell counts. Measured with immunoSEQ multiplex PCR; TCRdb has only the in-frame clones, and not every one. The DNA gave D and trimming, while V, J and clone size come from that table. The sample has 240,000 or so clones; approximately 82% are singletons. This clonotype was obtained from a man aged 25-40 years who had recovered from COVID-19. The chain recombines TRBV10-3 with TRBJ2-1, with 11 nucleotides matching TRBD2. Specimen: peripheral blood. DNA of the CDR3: TGTGCCATCGGTCGTAGCGGGGGGGCCTACAATGAGCAGTTCTTC. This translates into CAIGRSGGAYNEQFF.